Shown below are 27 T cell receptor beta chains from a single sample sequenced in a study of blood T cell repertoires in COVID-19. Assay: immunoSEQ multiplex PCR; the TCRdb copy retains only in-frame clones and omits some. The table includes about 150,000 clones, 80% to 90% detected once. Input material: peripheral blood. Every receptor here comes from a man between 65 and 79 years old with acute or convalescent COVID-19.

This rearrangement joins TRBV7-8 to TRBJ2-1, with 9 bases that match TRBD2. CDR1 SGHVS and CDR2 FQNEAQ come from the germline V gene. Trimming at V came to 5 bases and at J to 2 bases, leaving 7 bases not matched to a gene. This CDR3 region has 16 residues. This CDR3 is CASSPTRLAAYNEQFF. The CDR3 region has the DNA TGTGCCAGCAGCCCGACACGACTAGCGGCCTACAATGAGCAGTTCTTC.

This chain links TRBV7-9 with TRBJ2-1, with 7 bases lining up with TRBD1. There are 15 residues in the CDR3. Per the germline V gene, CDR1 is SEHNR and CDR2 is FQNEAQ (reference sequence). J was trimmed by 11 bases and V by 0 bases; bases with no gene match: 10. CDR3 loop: CASSLAPGTATQQFF. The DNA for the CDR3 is TGTGCCAGCAGCTTAGCACCGGGGACAGCCACACAGCAGTTCTTC.

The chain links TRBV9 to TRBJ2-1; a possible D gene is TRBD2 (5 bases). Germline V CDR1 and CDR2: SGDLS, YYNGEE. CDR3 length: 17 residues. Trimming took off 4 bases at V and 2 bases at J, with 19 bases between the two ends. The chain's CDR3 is CASSSGGAVKTYNEQFF. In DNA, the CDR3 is TGTGCCAGCAGCTCAGGCGGAGCGGTGAAAACCTACAATGAGCAGTTCTTC.

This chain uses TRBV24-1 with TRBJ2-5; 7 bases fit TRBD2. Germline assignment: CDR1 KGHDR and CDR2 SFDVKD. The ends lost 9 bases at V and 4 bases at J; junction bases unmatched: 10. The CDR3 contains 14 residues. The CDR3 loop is CATAGPAGRETQYF. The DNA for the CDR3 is TGTGCCACCGCAGGGCCAGCGGGACGAGAGACCCAGTACTTC.

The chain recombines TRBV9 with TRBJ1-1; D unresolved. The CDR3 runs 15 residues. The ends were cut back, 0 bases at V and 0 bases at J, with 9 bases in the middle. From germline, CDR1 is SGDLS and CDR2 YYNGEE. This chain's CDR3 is CASSVAAVMNTEAFF. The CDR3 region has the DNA TGTGCCAGCAGCGTAGCTGCGGTAATGAACACTGAAGCTTTCTTT.

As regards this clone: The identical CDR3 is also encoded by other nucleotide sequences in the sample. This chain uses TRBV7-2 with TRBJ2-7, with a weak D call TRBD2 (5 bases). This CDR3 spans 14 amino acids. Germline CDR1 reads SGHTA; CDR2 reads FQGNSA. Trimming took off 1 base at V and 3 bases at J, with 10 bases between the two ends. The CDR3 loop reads CASSLGLADYEQYF. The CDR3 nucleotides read TGTGCCAGCAGCTTAGGGCTAGCCGACTACGAGCAGTACTTC.

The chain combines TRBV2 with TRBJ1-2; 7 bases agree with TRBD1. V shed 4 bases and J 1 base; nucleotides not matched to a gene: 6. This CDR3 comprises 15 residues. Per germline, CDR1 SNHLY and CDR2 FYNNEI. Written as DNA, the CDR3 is TGTGCCAGCAGTGTTACAGGGGAAGATAACTATGGCTACACCTTC. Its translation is CASSVTGEDNYGYTF.

CDR3 nucleotides: TGTGCCAGCAGCCCCGGACAGGGGGCGATTTACGAGCAGTACTTC. Its translation: CASSPGQGAIYEQYF. The rearrangement joins TRBV7-9 to TRBJ2-7; 11 positions match TRBD1. Looked up from germline, CDR1 is SEHNR and CDR2 is FQNEAQ (reference sequence). CDR3 length: 15 amino acids. V shed 5 bases, J shed 4 bases, and the junction held 7 bases outside the gene matches.

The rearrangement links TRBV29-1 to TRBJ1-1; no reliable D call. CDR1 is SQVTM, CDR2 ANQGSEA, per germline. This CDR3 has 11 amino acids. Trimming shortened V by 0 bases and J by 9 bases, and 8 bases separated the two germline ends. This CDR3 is CSVEDRQKAFF. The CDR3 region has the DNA TGCAGCGTTGAAGATCGACAAAAAGCTTTCTTT.

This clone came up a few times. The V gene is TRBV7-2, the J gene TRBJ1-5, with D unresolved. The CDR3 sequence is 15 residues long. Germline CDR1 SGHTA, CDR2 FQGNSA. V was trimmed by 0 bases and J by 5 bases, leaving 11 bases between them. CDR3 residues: CASSLAGGGDQPQHF. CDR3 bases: TGTGCCAGCAGCTTAGCGGGAGGTGGGGATCAGCCCCAGCATTTT.

The CDR3, as DNA: TGTGCCAGCAGTTTATCGCCGACAGGGTTAAACATTCAGTACTTC. Protein: CASSLSPTGLNIQYF. J is TRBJ2-4 and V is TRBV27; 7 nucleotides agree with TRBD1. This CDR3 has 15 amino acids. Germline V gene sequence: CDR1 MNHEY, CDR2 SMNVEV (reference sequence). V lost 0 bases, J lost 6 bases, and 5 bases stayed unmatched.

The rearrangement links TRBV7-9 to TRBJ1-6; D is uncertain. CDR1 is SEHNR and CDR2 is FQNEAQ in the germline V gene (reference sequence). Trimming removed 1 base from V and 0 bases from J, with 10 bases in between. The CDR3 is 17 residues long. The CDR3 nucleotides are TGTGCCAGCAGCTTAGTGCTCGATAGCTCCTATAATTCACCCCTCCACTTT. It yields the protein CASSLVLDSSYNSPLHF.

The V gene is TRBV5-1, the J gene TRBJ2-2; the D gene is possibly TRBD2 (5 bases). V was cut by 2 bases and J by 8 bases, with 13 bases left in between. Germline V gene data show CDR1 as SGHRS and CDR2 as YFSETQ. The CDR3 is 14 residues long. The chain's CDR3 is CASSLPQGGGELFF. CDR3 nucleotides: TGCGCCAGCAGCTTACCTCAAGGAGGAGGGGAGCTGTTTTTT.

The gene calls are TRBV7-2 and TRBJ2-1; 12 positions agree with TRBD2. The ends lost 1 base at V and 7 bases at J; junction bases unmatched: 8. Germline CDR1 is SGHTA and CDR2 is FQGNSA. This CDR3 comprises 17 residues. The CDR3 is CASSLGPSGRAGNEQFF. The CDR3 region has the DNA TGTGCCAGCAGCTTAGGTCCTAGCGGGAGGGCCGGGAATGAGCAGTTCTTC.

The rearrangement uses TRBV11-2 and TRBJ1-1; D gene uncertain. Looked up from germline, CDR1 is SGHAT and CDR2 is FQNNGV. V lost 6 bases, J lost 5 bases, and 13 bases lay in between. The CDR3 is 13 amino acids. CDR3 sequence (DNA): TGTGCCAGCAGACTAACCGAGGGAACTGAAGCTTTCTTT. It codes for CASRLTEGTEAFF.

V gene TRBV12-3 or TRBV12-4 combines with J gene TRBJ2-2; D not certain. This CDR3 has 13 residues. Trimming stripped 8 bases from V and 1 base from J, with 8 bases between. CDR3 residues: CASGQVNTGELFF. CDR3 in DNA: TGTGCCAGCGGGCAAGTGAACACCGGGGAGCTGTTTTTT.

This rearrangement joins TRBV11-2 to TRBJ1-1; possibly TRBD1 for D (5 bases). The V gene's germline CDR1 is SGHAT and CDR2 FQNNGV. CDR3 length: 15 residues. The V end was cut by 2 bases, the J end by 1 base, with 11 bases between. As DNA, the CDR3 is TGTGCCAGCAGCTTACTGGGAGGGACGAACACTGAAGCTTTCTTT. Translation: CASSLLGGTNTEAFF.

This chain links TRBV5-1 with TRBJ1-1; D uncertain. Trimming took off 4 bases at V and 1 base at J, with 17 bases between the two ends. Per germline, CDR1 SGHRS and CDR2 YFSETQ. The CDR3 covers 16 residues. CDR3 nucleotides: TGCGCCAGCAGCACGCTGAGGGAGGACGCGAACACTGAAGCTTTCTTT. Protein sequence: CASSTLREDANTEAFF.

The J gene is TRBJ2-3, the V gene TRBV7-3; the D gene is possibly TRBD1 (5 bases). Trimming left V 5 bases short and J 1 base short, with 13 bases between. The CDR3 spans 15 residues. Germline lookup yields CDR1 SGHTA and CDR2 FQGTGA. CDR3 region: CASSPSQGGTDTQYF. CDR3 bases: TGTGCCAGCAGCCCCAGCCAGGGCGGCACAGATACGCAGTATTTT.

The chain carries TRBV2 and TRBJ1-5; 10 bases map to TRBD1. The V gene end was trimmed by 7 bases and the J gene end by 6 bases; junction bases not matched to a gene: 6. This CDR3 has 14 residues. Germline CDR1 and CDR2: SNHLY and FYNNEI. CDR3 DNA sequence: TGTGCCAGCACCTGGGACAGGGGTGGTCAGCCCCAGCATTTT. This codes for CASTWDRGGQPQHF.

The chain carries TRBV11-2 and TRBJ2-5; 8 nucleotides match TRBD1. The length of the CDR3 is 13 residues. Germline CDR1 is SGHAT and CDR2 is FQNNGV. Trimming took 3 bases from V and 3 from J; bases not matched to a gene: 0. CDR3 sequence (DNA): TGTGCCAGCAGCTTGGGACAGGAAGAGACCCAGTACTTC. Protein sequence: CASSLGQEETQYF.

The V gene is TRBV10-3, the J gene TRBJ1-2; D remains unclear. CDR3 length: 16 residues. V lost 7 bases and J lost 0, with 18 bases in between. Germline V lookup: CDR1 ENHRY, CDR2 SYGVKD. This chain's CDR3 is CAINPEGSQANYGYTF. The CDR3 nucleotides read TGTGCCATCAACCCAGAGGGCAGCCAAGCTAACTATGGCTACACCTTC.

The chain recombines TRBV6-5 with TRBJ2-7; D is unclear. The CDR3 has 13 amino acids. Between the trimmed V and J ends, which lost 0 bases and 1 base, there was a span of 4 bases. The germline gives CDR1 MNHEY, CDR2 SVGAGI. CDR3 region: CASSYSPSYEQYF. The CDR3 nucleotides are TGTGCCAGCAGTTACTCTCCTTCCTACGAGCAGTACTTC.

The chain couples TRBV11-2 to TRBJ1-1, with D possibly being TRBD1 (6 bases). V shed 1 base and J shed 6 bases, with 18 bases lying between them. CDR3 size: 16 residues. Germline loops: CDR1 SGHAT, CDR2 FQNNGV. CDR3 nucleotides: TGTGCCAGCAGCTTAGTCGGGGGGCGCGATGAGGCTGAAGCTTTCTTT. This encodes CASSLVGGRDEAEAFF. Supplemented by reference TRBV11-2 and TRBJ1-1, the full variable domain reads EAGVAQSPRYKIIEKRQSVAFWCNPISGHATLYWYQQILGQGPKLLIQFQNNGVVDDSQLPKDRFSAERLKGVDSTLKIQPAKLEDSAVYLCASSLVGGRDEAEAFFGQGTRLTVV.

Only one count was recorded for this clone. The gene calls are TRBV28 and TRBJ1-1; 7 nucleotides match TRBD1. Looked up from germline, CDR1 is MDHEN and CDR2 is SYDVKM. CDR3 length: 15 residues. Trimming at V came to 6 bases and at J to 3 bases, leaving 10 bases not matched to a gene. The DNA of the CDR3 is TGTGCCAGCAGACCACCGACAGGGTCCGACACTGAAGCTTTCTTT. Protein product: CASRPPTGSDTEAFF. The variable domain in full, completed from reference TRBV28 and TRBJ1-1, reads DVKVTQSSRYLVKRTGEKVFLECVQDMDHENMFWYRQDPGLGLRLIYFSYDVKMKEKGDIPEGYSVSREKKERFSLILESASTNQTSMYLCASRPPTGSDTEAFFGQGTRLTVV.

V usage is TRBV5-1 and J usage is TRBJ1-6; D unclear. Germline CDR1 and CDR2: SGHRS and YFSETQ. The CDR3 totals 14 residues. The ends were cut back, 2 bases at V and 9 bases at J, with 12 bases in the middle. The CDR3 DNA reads TGCGCCAGCAGCTTTGGCGGGGTGGGTTCACCCCTCCACTTT. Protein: CASSFGGVGSPLHF.

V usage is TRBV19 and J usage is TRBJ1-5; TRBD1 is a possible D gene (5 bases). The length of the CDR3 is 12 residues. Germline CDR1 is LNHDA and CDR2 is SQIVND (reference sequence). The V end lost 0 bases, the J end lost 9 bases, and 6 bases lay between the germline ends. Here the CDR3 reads CASSIERGPQHF. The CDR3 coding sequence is TGTGCCAGTAGTATAGAAAGGGGGCCCCAGCATTTT.